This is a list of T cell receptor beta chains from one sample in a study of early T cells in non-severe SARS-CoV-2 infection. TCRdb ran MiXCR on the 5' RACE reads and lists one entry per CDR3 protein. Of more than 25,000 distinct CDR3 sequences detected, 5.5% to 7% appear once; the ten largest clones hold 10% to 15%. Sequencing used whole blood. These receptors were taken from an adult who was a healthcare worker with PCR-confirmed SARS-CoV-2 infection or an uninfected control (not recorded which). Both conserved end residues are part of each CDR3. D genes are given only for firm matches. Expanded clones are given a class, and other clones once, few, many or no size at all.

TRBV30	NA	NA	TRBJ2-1	CAWSQGASSYNEQFF	TGTGCCTGGAGCCAAGGTGCTAGCTCCTACAATGAGCAGTTCTTC
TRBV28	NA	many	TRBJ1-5	CASSLIQGNQPQHF	TGTGCCAGCAGTTTAATTCAGGGGAATCAGCCCCAGCATTTT
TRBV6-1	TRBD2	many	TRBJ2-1	CASSRVAGTYNEQFF	TGTGCCAGCTCCCGGGTAGCGGGGACCTACAATGAGCAGTTCTTC
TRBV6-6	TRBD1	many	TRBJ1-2	CASSDPGQGVTWGGYTF	TGTGCCAGCAGTGACCCGGGACAGGGGGTGACCTGGGGCGGCTACACCTTC
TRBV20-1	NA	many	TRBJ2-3	CSARDTGSDTQYF	TGCAGTGCTAGAGATACAGGGTCAGATACGCAGTATTTT
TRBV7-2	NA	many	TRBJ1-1	CASSLAAPNTEAFF	TGTGCCAGCAGCTTAGCGGCACCGAACACTGAAGCTTTCTTT
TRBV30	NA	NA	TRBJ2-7	CAWSEGGPPPYEQYF	TGTGCCTGGAGTGAGGGTGGGCCTCCCCCCTACGAGCAGTACTTC
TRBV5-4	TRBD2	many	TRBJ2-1	CASGPGRAGPSSYNEQFF	TGTGCCAGCGGCCCCGGCCGAGCGGGGCCCAGCTCCTACAATGAGCAGTTCTTC
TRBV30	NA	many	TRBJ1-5	CAWGKDSYQPQHF	TGTGCCTGGGGGAAGGACAGTTATCAGCCCCAGCATTTT
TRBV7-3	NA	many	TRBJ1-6	CASSLKGVNSPLHF	TGTGCCAGCAGCTTAAAGGGGGTCAATTCACCCCTCCACTTT
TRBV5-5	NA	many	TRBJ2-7	CASSLEVLGEQYF	TGTGCCAGCAGCTTGGAAGTTCTGGGGGAGCAGTACTTC
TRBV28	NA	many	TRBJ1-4	CATTPLAATPATNEKLFF	TGTGCCACAACCCCCCTGGCAGCGACCCCTGCAACTAATGAAAAACTGTTTTTT
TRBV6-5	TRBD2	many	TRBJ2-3	CASRMGLAGTDTQYF	TGTGCCAGCAGAATGGGACTAGCGGGTACAGATACGCAGTATTTT
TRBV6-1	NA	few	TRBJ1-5	CASSTSRHGAGLQPQHF	TGTGCCAGCAGCACCAGCCGACACGGGGCGGGACTCCAGCCCCAGCATTTT
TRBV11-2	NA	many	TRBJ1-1	CASSSRPGGVIMNTEAFF	TGTGCCAGCAGCTCGAGACCGGGGGGGGTCATCATGAACACTGAAGCTTTCTTT
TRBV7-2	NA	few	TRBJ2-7	CASSFPRENRYEQYF	TGTGCCAGCAGCTTTCCAAGGGAGAATAGGTACGAGCAGTACTTC
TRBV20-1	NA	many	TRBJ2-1	CSTLFLSSYNEQFF	TGCAGTACACTTTTCCTAAGCTCCTACAATGAGCAGTTCTTC
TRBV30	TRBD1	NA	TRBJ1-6	CAWSVLTGGDNSPLHF	TGTGCCTGGAGTGTCCTGACAGGGGGAGATAATTCACCCCTCCACTTT
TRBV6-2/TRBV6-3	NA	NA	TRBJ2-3	CASSFFGDLSTDTQYF	TGTGCCAGCAGTTTTTTCGGGGATCTGAGCACAGATACGCAGTATTTT
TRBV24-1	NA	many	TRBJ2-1	CATSDSTAGRSEQFF	TGTGCCACCAGTGATTCGACGGCGGGACGAAGTGAGCAGTTCTTC
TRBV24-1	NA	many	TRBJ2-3	CATSDSDRFSTDTQYF	TGTGCCACCAGTGACTCGGACAGATTTAGCACAGATACGCAGTATTTT
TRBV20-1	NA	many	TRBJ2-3	CSAQVQPSTDTQYF	TGCAGTGCCCAGGTCCAGCCCTCCACAGATACGCAGTATTTT
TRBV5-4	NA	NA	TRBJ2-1	CASRDGGTYNEQFF	TGTGCCAGCAGGGACGGGGGCACCTACAATGAGCAGTTCTTC